The clone carrying this T cell receptor beta chain was observed many times. The antigen remains undetermined. Original analysis: What underpinned the distant-metastasis classifier for papillary thyroid cancer was the set of CDR3 differences across clinicopathological groups. Using MiXCR, TCRdb reanalyzed the PCR reads. The V and J calls were not made by the authors but by TCRdb's processing. The sample shows about 19,000 clones, around a sixth of them seen only once. Before thyroid surgery, none of the patients had received any treatment. The source of the sample is a study of metastatic and nonmetastatic thyroid tumors. Study in general: Blood and tumor or nodule tissue repertoires from malignant and benign thyroid patients were compared.

Study outcomes and limitations: Significantly higher TCR beta diversity was reportedly seen in malignant thyroid tumors than benign nodules, in blood and tumor.

The TCR comes from a male donor with papillary thyroid cancer or a benign thyroid nodule (not recorded which). Some clones in this sample may be carry-over from other donors' samples. Sequencing used blood.

Here the CDR3 DNA reads TGCAGTGCTAGAGTTAGCGGACTCACAGATACGCAGTATTTT. This codes for CSARVSGLTDTQYF. V is TRBV20-1 and J is TRBJ2-3, with D perhaps TRBD2 (6 bases). The V gene lost 1 base and the J gene lost 2 bases, with 10 bases spanning the gap. In germline, CDR1 is DFQATT, CDR2 SNEGSKA (reference sequence). This CDR3 region has 14 residues.